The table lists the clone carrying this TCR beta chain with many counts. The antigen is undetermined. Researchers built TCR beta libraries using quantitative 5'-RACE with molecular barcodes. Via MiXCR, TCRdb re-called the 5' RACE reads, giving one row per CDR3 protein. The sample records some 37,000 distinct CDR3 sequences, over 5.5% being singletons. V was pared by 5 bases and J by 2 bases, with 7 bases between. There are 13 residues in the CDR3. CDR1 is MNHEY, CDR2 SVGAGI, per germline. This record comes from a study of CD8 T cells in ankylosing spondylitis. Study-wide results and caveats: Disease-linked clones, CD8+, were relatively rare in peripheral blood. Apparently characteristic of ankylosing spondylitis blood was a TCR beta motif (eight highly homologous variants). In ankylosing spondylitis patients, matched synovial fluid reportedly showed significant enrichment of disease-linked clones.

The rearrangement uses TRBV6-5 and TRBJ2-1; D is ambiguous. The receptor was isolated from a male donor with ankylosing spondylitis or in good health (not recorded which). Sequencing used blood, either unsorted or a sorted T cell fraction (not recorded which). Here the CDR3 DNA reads TGTGCCAGCAGTACCGGGCCCTACAATGAGCAGTTCTTC. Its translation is CASSTGPYNEQFF.